What follows are 22 T cell receptor beta chains derived from one specimen sequenced in a study of T cells after yellow fever vaccination. Each CDR3 protein gets one entry after TCRdb re-called the 5' RACE reads with MiXCR. The sample yields under 25,000 distinct CDR3 sequences, around 5.5% seen once. Sequences were derived from PBMCs, either bulk or a sorted T-cell subset (CD4+, CD8+, memory, or dextramer-sorted; not recorded which), sampled more than 40 days after the first yellow fever vaccination. Every receptor here comes from a man aged 18 to 30 who received the YFV17D yellow fever vaccine.

This clonotype was detected only a few times. V usage is TRBV13 and J usage is TRBJ2-5; 12 nucleotides line up with TRBD2. The length of the CDR3 is 16 residues. V trimming: 5 bases; J trimming: 2 bases; junction bases outside the gene matches: 6. Germline V gives CDR1 PRHDT, CDR2 FYEKMQ (reference sequence). Here the CDR3 reads CASSPRTSGAQETQYF. The CDR3 DNA reads TGTGCCAGCAGCCCCCGGACTAGCGGGGCACAAGAGACCCAGTACTTC.

This clonotype appeared many times. In DNA form, the CDR3 reads TGTGCCAGCAGCTTAGAGGCAGGTTTCACCTACGAGCAGTACGTC. Translation gives CASSLEAGFTYEQYV. The rearrangement links TRBV7-2 to TRBJ2-7; D is uncertain. V lost 1 base to trimming and J lost 2 bases, with 12 bases between them. The CDR3 extends over 15 amino acids. CDR1 SGHTA and CDR2 FQGNSA come from the germline V gene.

There are many counts of this clonotype. This chain joins TRBV28 and TRBJ2-6, with a weak D call TRBD2 (6 bases). Deletions cut 6 bases from V and 0 bases from J, with 18 bases between. This CDR3 has 18 residues. Germline CDR1 reads MDHEN; CDR2 reads SYDVKM. The CDR3 coding sequence is TGTGCCAGCAGGCTCTACTCGGGACTCAGCTCTGGGGCCAACGTCCTGACTTTC. Translated: CASRLYSGLSSGANVLTF.

This clonotype showed up many times. The CDR3 nucleotides are TGTGCCAGCAGCCGAACAGGAGGCAATCAGCCCCAGCATTTT. This gives the protein CASSRTGGNQPQHF. This chain links TRBV6-1 with TRBJ1-5, with TRBD1 as a possible D gene (5 bases). The CDR3 contains 14 residues. Looked up from germline, CDR1 is MNHNS and CDR2 is SASEGT. Trimming pared 6 bases from V and 2 bases from J, leaving 11 bases between.

This clonotype was seen at least ten times. V is TRBV24-1 and J is TRBJ2-2; D unclear. CDR3 size: 17 residues. The V gene lost 0 bases and the J gene lost 6 bases, with 16 bases spanning the gap. Germline values: CDR1 KGHDR, CDR2 SFDVKD. DNA for the CDR3: TGTGCCACCAGTGATTTGCAAGGTCGGCCTGAAGCCGGGGAGCTGTTTTTT. Translated: CATSDLQGRPEAGELFF.

This clonotype was recorded at least ten times. This chain connects TRBV6-5 to TRBJ2-3, with 11 bases matching TRBD2. With V trimmed by 0 bases and J by 1 base, 6 bases remained unmatched. Germline V gene lookup returns CDR1 MNHEY and CDR2 SVGAGI. The CDR3 has 18 residues. The CDR3 is CASSYSRRLAGRTDTQYF. CDR3 sequence (DNA): TGTGCCAGCAGTTACTCGCGGCGACTAGCGGGGCGCACAGATACGCAGTATTTT.

This clonotype was picked up many times. This chain connects TRBV7-2 to TRBJ2-5; 11 nucleotides line up with TRBD2. Germline CDR1 SGHTA, CDR2 FQGNSA. Germline trimming cut 1 base from V and 5 bases from J; bases unmatched to any gene: 3. The CDR3 covers 15 residues. CDR3 in DNA: TGTGCCAGCAGCTTAGGTCCTAGCGGGGGGGAGACCCAGTACTTC. Protein sequence: CASSLGPSGGETQYF.

This clonotype occurred many times. The chain recombines TRBV5-4 with TRBJ1-1, with a possible D match to TRBD1 (6 bases). The V gene's germline CDR1 is SGHNT and CDR2 YYREEE (reference sequence). This CDR3 is 15 amino acids long. V gave up 1 base and J gave up 3 bases, with 13 bases separating them. The CDR3: CASSLFRGRDTEAFF. CDR3 nucleotide sequence: TGTGCCAGCAGCTTGTTCAGGGGCAGGGACACTGAAGCTTTCTTT. Together with reference TRBV5-4 and TRBJ1-1, the CDR3 gives the full variable domain: ETGVTQSPTHLIKTRGQQVTLRCSSQSGHNTVSWYQQALGQGPQFIFQYYREEENGRGNFPPRFSGLQFPNYSSELNVNALELDDSALYLCASSLFRGRDTEAFFGQGTRLTVV.

This clonotype was recorded at least ten times. The J gene is TRBJ1-5, the V gene TRBV7-2; 10 bases line up with TRBD1. The ends lost 8 bases at V and 5 bases at J; junction bases unmatched: 3. Per germline, CDR1 SGHTA and CDR2 FQGNSA. CDR3 length equals 13 residues. The CDR3 DNA reads as TGTGCCAGCGGGGGGACAGGGGATCAGCCCCAGCATTTT. Amino acid sequence: CASGGTGDQPQHF.

Ten or more counts support this clonotype. The V gene is TRBV7-9, the J gene TRBJ2-3, with D unresolved. Germline V gene sequence: CDR1 SEHNR, CDR2 FQNEAQ (reference sequence). The CDR3 has 15 residues. The ends were cut back, 1 base at V and 4 bases at J, with 12 bases in the middle. The CDR3 nucleotides read TGTGCCAGCAGCTTAGTAGTTATTGGCCCAGATACGCAGTATTTT. Protein: CASSLVVIGPDTQYF.

This clonotype was counted many times. The rearrangement joins TRBV4-1 to TRBJ2-1, with 9 bases fitting TRBD2. From germline, CDR1 is MGHRA and CDR2 YSYEKL. This CDR3 region has 17 residues. J gave up 7 bases and V 0 bases, and 10 bases lay outside the gene matches. In DNA form, the CDR3 reads TGCGCCAGCAGCCAAGATAGGGCAGCGGGGGGTAATAATGAGCAGTTCTTC. This encodes CASSQDRAAGGNNEQFF.

This clonotype has at least ten counts. V is TRBV25-1 and J is TRBJ1-5; D not resolved. The V end lost 2 bases, the J end lost 0 bases, and 11 bases lay between the germline ends. The CDR3 consists of 16 residues. From germline, CDR1 is MGHDK and CDR2 SYGVNS. The CDR3 here is CASSETASLSNQPQHF. The CDR3 nucleotides are TGTGCCAGCAGTGAAACAGCCAGTCTTAGCAATCAGCCCCAGCATTTT.

This clonotype was seen repeatedly, ten times or more. The J gene is TRBJ2-1, the V gene TRBV10-3; D perhaps matches TRBD2 (6 bases). CDR3 length equals 13 residues. Trimming took off 7 bases at V and 6 bases at J, with 13 bases between the two ends. Per the germline V gene, CDR1 is ENHRY and CDR2 is SYGVKD. The CDR3 DNA sequence: TGTGCCATCAAGGACTACTTGGGCAATGAGCAGTTCTTC. Its protein product is CAIKDYLGNEQFF.

This clonotype was seen many times. The chain couples TRBV19 to TRBJ2-1; 10 bases are a match to TRBD2. CDR3 length: 15 amino acids. The ends lost 6 bases at V and 2 bases at J; junction bases unmatched: 4. Germline V gives CDR1 LNHDA, CDR2 SQIVND (reference sequence). The DNA for the CDR3 is TGTGCCAGTAGCCGGACTAGCGGCACCTACAATGAGCAGTTCTTC. Amino acid sequence: CASSRTSGTYNEQFF.

This clonotype was seen at least ten times. V and J are TRBV24-1 and TRBJ2-3, with TRBD1 matching 10 bases. Losses at the gene ends were 9 bases for V and 4 bases for J; bases not matched to a gene: 9. This CDR3 spans 15 amino acids. Germline V gives CDR1 KGHDR, CDR2 SFDVKD. CDR3 amino acids: CATAAGQGRSDTQYF. In DNA, the CDR3 is TGTGCCACCGCGGCGGGACAGGGGAGGTCAGATACGCAGTATTTT.

At least ten counts were recorded for this clonotype. The chain couples TRBV12-3 or TRBV12-4 to TRBJ2-2; D may be TRBD1 or TRBD2 (6 bases each). Trimming removed 3 bases at V and 1 base at J, with 12 bases between. This CDR3 region has 16 residues. CDR3 bases: TGTGCCAGCAGTTTGGGGGCCGGGAGGAACACCGGGGAGCTGTTTTTT. Its translation is CASSLGAGRNTGELFF.

This clonotype was seen many times. V is TRBV7-2 and J is TRBJ2-3, with D perhaps matching TRBD1 or TRBD2 (5 bases each). The CDR3 contains 14 residues. V dropped 8 bases and J dropped 0 bases, with 12 bases sitting between them. The germline CDR1 and CDR2 sequences are SGHTA and FQGNSA. The CDR3 region is CASLQGASTDTQYF. DNA of the CDR3: TGTGCCAGCCTCCAGGGAGCTAGCACAGATACGCAGTATTTT.

This clonotype was picked up many times. The J gene is TRBJ2-5, the V gene TRBV7-2; D unclear. V lost 5 bases, J lost 5 bases, and 6 bases lay in between. Germline CDR1 reads SGHTA; CDR2 reads FQGNSA. This CDR3 has 11 amino acids. CDR3 sequence reads: CASSPQETQYF. The DNA for the CDR3 is TGTGCCAGCAGCCCTCAGGAGACCCAGTACTTC.

This clonotype has just one count. CDR3 amino acids: CTCGRGQGMAVVEKLFF. As DNA, the CDR3 is TGTACCTGCGGGCGGGGACAGGGGATGGCGGTTGTTGAAAAACTGTTTTTT. The gene calls are TRBV2 and TRBJ1-4, with 10 bases that match TRBD1. This CDR3 has 17 residues. Germline CDR1 and CDR2: SNHLY and FYNNEI. Using reference TRBV2 and TRBJ1-4 for the parts outside the CDR3, the full variable domain is EPEVTQTPSHQVTQMGQEVILRCVPISNHLYFYWYRQILGQKVEFLVSFYNNEISEKSEIFDDQFSVERPDGSNFTLKIRSTKLEDSAMYFCTCGRGQGMAVVEKLFFGSGTQLSVL.

This clonotype occurred many times. The chain employs TRBV19 and TRBJ2-7; D remains ambiguous. The germline gives CDR1 LNHDA, CDR2 SQIVND (reference sequence). This CDR3 region has 16 residues. V shed 3 bases and J shed 6 bases, with 21 bases lying between them. CDR3 protein: CASSMGPGQRNFEQYF. DNA for the CDR3: TGTGCCAGTAGTATGGGCCCGGGCCAACGGAATTTCGAGCAGTACTTC.

This clonotype was seen ten or more times. The rearrangement links TRBV12-3 or TRBV12-4 to TRBJ2-2; D gene unclear. The CDR3 contains 11 residues. The ends were cut back, 6 bases at V and 5 bases at J, with 4 bases in the middle. The DNA for the CDR3 is TGTGCCAGCAGGCAGACCGGGGAGCTGTTTTTT. It translates to CASRQTGELFF.

With regard to this clonotype: Just one base apart from a much larger clone, this may be a read error. V gene TRBV29-1 combines with J gene TRBJ2-5; 8 bases align to TRBD2. The CDR3 has 15 residues. The germline gives CDR1 SQVTM, CDR2 ANQGSEA. Here the CDR3 reads CSVEGGRGDQEPQYF. Written as DNA, the CDR3 is TGCAGCGTTGAAGGAGGGCGGGGGGACCAAGAGCCCCAGTACTTC.